This T cell receptor (beta chain) came from a study of blood T cell repertoires in COVID-19. Germline V lookup: CDR1 MDHEN, CDR2 SYDVKM. There are 14 residues in the CDR3. The V end was cut by 3 bases, the J end by 1 base, with 7 bases between. Method: immunoSEQ multiplex PCR; TCRdb's copy keeps in-frame clones and lacks some. The table lists about 340,000 clones, 92% of them singletons. In its sample, this clone was seen a few times. This clonotype was obtained from a woman under 40 who had recovered from COVID-19. Sequences were obtained from PBMCs or T cells enriched from blood (not recorded which). The V call is TRBV28, the J call TRBJ1-5; TRBD1 might be the D (6 bases). CDR3 nucleotides: TGTGCCAGCAGTTTTGGACAGAGCAATCAGCCCCAGCATTTT. Residues: CASSFGQSNQPQHF.